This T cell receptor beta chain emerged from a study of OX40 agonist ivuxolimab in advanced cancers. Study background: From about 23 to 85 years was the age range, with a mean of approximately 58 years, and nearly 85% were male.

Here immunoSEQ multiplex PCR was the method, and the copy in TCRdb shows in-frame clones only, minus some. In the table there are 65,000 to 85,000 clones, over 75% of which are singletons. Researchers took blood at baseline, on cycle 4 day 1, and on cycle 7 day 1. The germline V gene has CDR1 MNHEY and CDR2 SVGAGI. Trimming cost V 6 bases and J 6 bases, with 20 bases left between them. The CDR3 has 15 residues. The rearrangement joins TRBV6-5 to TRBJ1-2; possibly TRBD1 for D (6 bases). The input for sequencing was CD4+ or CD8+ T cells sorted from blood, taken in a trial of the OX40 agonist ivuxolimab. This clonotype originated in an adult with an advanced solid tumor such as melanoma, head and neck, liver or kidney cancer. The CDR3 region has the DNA TGTGCCAGCAGGGCCTACAGGGATTTGTGGGATGGCTACACCTTC. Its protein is CASRAYRDLWDGYTF.